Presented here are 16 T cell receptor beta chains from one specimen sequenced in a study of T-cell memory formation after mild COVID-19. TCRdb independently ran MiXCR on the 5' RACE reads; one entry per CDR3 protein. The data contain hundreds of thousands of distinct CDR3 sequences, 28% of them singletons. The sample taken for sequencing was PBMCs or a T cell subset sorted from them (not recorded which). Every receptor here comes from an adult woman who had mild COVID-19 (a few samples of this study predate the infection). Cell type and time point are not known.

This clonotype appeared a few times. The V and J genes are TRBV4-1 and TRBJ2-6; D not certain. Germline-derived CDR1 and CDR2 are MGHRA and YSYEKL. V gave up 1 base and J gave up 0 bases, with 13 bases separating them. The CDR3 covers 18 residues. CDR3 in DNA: TGCGCCAGCAGCCAAGCCAAGACGGTTAGCTCTGGGGCCAACGTCCTGACTTTC. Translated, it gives CASSQAKTVSSGANVLTF.

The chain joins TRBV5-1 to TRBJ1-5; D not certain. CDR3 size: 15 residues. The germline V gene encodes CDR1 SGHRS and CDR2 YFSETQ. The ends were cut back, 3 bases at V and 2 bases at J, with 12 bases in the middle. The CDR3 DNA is TGCGCCAGCAGCTCCGTCGGCTTGGGCAATCAGCCCCAGCATTTT. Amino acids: CASSSVGLGNQPQHF. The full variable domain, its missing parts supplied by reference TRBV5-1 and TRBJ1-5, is KAGVTQTPRYLIKTRGQQVTLSCSPISGHRSVSWYQQTPGQGLQFLFEYFSETQRNKGNFPGRFSGRQFSNSRSEMNVSTLELGDSALYLCASSSVGLGNQPQHFGDGTRLSIL.

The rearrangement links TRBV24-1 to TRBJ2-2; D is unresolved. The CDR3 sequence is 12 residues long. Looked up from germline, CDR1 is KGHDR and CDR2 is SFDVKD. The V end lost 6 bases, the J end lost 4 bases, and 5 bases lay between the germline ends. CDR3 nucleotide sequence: TGTGCCACCAGTCGGGTCACCGGGGAGCTGTTTTTT. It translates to CATSRVTGELFF.

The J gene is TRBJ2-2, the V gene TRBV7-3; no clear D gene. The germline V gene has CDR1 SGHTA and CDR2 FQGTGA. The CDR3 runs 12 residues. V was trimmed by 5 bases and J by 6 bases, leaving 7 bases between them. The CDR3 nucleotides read TGTGCCAGCAGCCCCCGATCCGGGGAGCTGTTTTTT. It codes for CASSPRSGELFF. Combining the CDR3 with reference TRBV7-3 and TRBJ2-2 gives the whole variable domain GAGVSQTPSNKVTEKGKYVELRCDPISGHTALYWYRQSLGQGPEFLIYFQGTGAADDSGLPNDRFFAVRPEGSVSTLKIQRTERGDSAVYLCASSPRSGELFFGEGSRLTVL.

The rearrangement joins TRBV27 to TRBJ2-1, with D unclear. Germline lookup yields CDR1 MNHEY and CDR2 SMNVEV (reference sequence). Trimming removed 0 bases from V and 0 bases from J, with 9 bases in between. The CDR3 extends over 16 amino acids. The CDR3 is CASSLSGSNSYNEQFF. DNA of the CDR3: TGTGCCAGCAGTTTATCTGGCAGCAACTCCTACAATGAGCAGTTCTTC.

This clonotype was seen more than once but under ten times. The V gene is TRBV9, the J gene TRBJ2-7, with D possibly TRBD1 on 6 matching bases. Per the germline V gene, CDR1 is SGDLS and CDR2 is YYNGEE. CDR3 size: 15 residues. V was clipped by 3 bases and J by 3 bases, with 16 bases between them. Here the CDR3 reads CASSAGWRGGYEQYF. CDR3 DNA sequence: TGTGCCAGCAGCGCCGGATGGCGAGGGGGCTACGAGCAGTACTTC.

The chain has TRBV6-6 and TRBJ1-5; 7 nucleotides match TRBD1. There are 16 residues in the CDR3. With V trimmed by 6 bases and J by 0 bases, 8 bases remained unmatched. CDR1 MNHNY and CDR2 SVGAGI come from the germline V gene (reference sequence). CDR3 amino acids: CASRPGQPYSNQPQHF. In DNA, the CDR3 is TGTGCCAGCAGGCCGGGACAGCCATATAGCAATCAGCCCCAGCATTTT.

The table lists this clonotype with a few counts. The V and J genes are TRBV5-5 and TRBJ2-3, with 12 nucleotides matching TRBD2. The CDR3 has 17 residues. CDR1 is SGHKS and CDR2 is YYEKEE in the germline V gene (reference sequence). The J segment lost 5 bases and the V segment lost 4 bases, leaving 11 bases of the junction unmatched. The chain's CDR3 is CASSQVVVGLAGDTQYF. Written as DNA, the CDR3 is TGTGCCAGCAGCCAGGTGGTGGTGGGACTAGCGGGAGATACGCAGTATTTT.

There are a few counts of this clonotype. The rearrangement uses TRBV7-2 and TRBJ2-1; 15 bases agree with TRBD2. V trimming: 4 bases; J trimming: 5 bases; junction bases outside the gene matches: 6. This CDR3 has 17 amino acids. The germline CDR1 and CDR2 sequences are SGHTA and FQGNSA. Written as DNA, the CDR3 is TGTGCCAGCAGCTCACGGACTAGCGGGAGGGCTAACAATGAGCAGTTCTTC. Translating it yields CASSSRTSGRANNEQFF.

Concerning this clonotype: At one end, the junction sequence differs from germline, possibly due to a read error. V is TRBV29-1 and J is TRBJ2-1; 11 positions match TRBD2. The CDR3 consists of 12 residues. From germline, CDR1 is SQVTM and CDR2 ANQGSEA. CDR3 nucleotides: TGCAGCGTTGAAGAACTAGCGGGAGAGTTGCATTTC. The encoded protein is CSVEELAGELHF.

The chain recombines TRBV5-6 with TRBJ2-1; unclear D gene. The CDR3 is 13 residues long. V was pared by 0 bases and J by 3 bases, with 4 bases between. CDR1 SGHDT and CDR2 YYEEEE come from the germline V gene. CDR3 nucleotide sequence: TGTGCCAGCAGCTTGGGATACTACAATGAGCAGTTCTTC. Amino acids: CASSLGYYNEQFF.

The CDR3 coding sequence is TGCGCCAGCAGCCCCCACCGGGATAATGAGCAGTTCTTC. This gives the protein CASSPHRDNEQFF. The chain uses TRBV5-1 and TRBJ2-1, with a tentative D call TRBD2 (5 bases). The CDR3 consists of 13 residues. The germline CDR1 and CDR2 sequences are SGHRS and YFSETQ. V dropped 4 bases and J dropped 7 bases, with 12 bases sitting between them.

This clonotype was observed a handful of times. The CDR3 coding sequence is TGTGCCACCAGTGATTTGCAAAGATCGGGGCAAGAGACCCAGTACTTC. The encoded protein is CATSDLQRSGQETQYF. The chain carries TRBV24-1 and TRBJ2-5; D perhaps matches TRBD2 (5 bases). Germline loops: CDR1 KGHDR, CDR2 SFDVKD. The CDR3 sequence is 16 residues long. V was shortened by 0 bases and J by 2 bases, with 12 bases between the two germline ends.

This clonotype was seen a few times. DNA of the CDR3: TGTGCCAGCACCCTCTCCCCTGGGGCCGGTGGGACCCAGTACTTC. Translated: CASTLSPGAGGTQYF. The genes are TRBV7-3 and TRBJ2-5, with D perhaps matching TRBD1 (5 bases). The germline gives CDR1 SGHTA, CDR2 FQGTGA. The V end lost 7 bases, the J end lost 7 bases, and 22 bases lay between the germline ends. This CDR3 is 15 amino acids long. Full variable domain (remainder filled in from reference TRBV7-3 and TRBJ2-5): GAGVSQTPSNKVTEKGKYVELRCDPISGHTALYWYRQSLGQGPEFLIYFQGTGAADDSGLPNDRFFAVRPEGSVSTLKIQRTERGDSAVYLCASTLSPGAGGTQYFGPGTRLLVL.

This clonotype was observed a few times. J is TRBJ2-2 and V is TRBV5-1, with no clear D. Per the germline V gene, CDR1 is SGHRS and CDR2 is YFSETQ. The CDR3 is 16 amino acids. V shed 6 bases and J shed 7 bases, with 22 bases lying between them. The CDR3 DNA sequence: TGCGCCAGCAACAATGAGGCGCCTCGGCGTAGCGGGGAGCTGTTTTTT. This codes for CASNNEAPRRSGELFF.

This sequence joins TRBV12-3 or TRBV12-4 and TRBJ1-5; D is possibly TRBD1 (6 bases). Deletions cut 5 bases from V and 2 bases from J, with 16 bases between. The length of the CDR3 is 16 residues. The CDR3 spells CASSPRTGQRNQPQHF. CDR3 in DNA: TGTGCCAGCAGTCCGAGAACTGGACAGCGCAATCAGCCCCAGCATTTT.